This TCR beta chain was sequenced during a study of early T cells in non-severe SARS-CoV-2 infection. As for the study in general: The study sequenced bulk RNA from unsorted whole blood, with chains unpaired. Whole-study results and caveats: Private and CD4 specificities were missed by VDJdb matching, skewed to anti-spike CD8.

Separate cDNA molecules each had unique molecular identifiers attached to them. MiXCR, applied by TCRdb to the 5' RACE reads, yields one record per CDR3 protein. The sample shows 50,000 to 65,000 distinct CDR3 sequences, about 9.7% of them seen only once. The CDR3 consists of 16 residues. Germline V gene lookup returns CDR1 KGHSH and CDR2 LQKENI. V lost 2 bases, J lost 0 bases, and 4 bases stayed unmatched. This clonotype was observed a few times. Its target is unknown. Sequenced sample: whole blood. This chain links TRBV18 with TRBJ2-3; 8 bases are shared with TRBD2. The sequence was collected from an adult who was a healthcare worker with PCR-confirmed SARS-CoV-2 infection or an uninfected control (not recorded which). This CDR3 reads CASSPRLAFSTDTQYF. The CDR3 nucleotides are TGTGCCAGCTCACCAAGACTAGCGTTTAGCACAGATACGCAGTATTTT.